This T cell receptor beta chain was profiled in a study of vaccination effects on CD4 cells after COVID-19. The table came from immunoSEQ multiplex PCR; TCRdb's copy has only in-frame clones and leaves some out. The sample holds 78,000 or so clones, roughly 79% seen once. The CDR3 length is 18 residues. Germline trimming cut 3 bases from V and 1 base from J; bases unmatched to any gene: 13. The V gene's germline CDR1 is LNHDA and CDR2 SQIVND (reference sequence). Expansion of antigen-specific CD4+ T cells with viral peptide pools was carried out by the ViraFEST assay before sequencing. CD4+ T cell isolation took place after less than 13 days of culture. People in the vaccine group had not been infected with SARS-CoV-2 before, and their nucleocapsid antibodies were negative. IL-2 medium supplanted half the medium on days 3 and 7. In regard to this clone: Antigen: not known.

The sample in question was CD4+ T cells from PBMCs cultured with SARS-CoV-2 spike peptides, obtained before COVID-19 vaccination. The origin of this receptor is a human donor who received a COVID-19 vaccine. The chain links TRBV19 to TRBJ2-3, with 7 bases fitting TRBD1. The CDR3 here is CASSIFKGAGQRTDTQYF. CDR3 nucleotides: TGTGCCAGTAGTATTTTCAAGGGGGCCGGGCAGCGCACAGATACGCAGTATTTT.